Listed below are T cell receptor beta chains from one sample, sequenced in a study of blood T cell repertoires in COVID-19. Using immunoSEQ multiplex PCR, the repertoire was profiled, and TCRdb retains in-frame clones only, with some absent. The sample lists 85,000 to 100,000 clones; about 78% were seen once. Material for sequencing was peripheral blood. These receptors all come from a man between 50 and 59 years old who had recovered from COVID-19. Both conserved end residues are part of each CDR3. Each record gives: D gene, J gene, clone size, V gene, CDR3 DNA, CDR3 protein. D genes are given only for firm matches. For some rows the clone size is stated as once, few or many, or as a class when expanded; others skip it.

TRBD1 TRBJ2-5 - TRBV6-1 TGTGCCAGCAGTGCTCGACAGGGGGCGGAGACCCAGTACTTC CASSARQGAETQYF
TRBD2 TRBJ2-3 few TRBV6-4 TGTGCCAGCACCGCCGTGGCGGGAGTCGCAGATACGCAGTATTTT CASTAVAGVADTQYF
- TRBJ1-2 few TRBV5-1 TGCGCCAGCAGCGCAGGGCTAGGATCAAACTATGGCTACACCTTC CASSAGLGSNYGYTF
TRBD2 TRBJ2-1 - TRBV19 TGTGCCAGTAGCAGGGAGGCGGGAGGGCGTAATGAGCAGTTCTTC CASSREAGGRNEQFF
TRBD2 TRBJ2-7 - TRBV28 TGTGCCAGCAGTTTCTCTCGACTAGCGGGAGGGCCACAGGACGAGCAGTACTTC CASSFSRLAGGPQDEQYF
- TRBJ2-3 - TRBV7-6 TGTGCCAGCAGCTTAAGAGCGGCCAACACCCGTTATACGCAGTATTTT CASSLRAANTRYTQYF
- TRBJ1-3 - TRBV5-6 TGTGCCAGCAGCCCCCGATTATTGGGACAAACCTCTGGAAACACCATATATTTT CASSPRLLGQTSGNTIYF
- TRBJ1-4 - TRBV7-2 TGTGCCAGCAGCTTAGGCGGCGGGGTCCGGGAAAAACTGTTTTTT CASSLGGGVREKLFF
TRBD2 TRBJ2-6 - TRBV10-3 TGTGCCATCAGTGGTCCGCTAGCGGGGATCTCTGGGGCCAACGTCCTGACTTTC CAISGPLAGISGANVLTF
- TRBJ1-5 - TRBV24-1 TGTGCCACCAGTCATCGGCAGGGCGATCAGCCCCAGCATTTT CATSHRQGDQPQHF
- TRBJ1-4 - TRBV5-1 TGCGCCAGCAGCCGCGGCAGGGCAACTAATGAAAAACTGTTTTTT CASSRGRATNEKLFF
- TRBJ1-1 - TRBV3-1/TRBV3-2 TGTGCCAGCAGCCAACCCCGGTCGGCAGGGCCTTTTTACACTGAAGCTTTCTTT CASSQPRSAGPFYTEAFF
TRBD2 TRBJ2-5 few TRBV19 TGTGCCAGTAGGAAGCGGGAGGGGGGGGAGACCCAGTACTTC CASRKREGGETQYF
TRBD1 TRBJ1-2 - TRBV10-3 TGTGCCATCAGTGAAAGGCAGGGGGGTGGTGGCTACACCTTC CAISERQGGGGYTF
- TRBJ2-2 - TRBV2 TGTGCCAGCAGTGAAGTGACCCCGAGGGCCGGGGAGCTGTTTTTT CASSEVTPRAGELFF
TRBD2 TRBJ2-3 few TRBV30 TGTGCCTGGAGTGTGGAATTAGCGGGGGGCGATACGCAGTATTTT CAWSVELAGGDTQYF
- TRBJ2-1 many TRBV6-1 TGTGCCAGCAGTGAAGCGGGAGCAGTTAGCTCCTACAATGAGCAGTTCTTC CASSEAGAVSSYNEQFF
- TRBJ2-1 - TRBV28 TGTGCCAGCAGCTCCTCCGGGACAAGCTCCTACAATGAGCAGTTCTTC CASSSSGTSSYNEQFF
TRBD1 TRBJ1-2 - TRBV4-1 TGCGCCAGCACCGGGATAGGACAGGGCAACGGCTACACCTTC CASTGIGQGNGYTF
- TRBJ1-6 once TRBV27 TGTGCCAGCAGTTTACGGGACACACTTAATTCACCCCTCCACTTT CASSLRDTLNSPLHF
- TRBJ1-1 - TRBV28 TGTGCCAGCAGTTTTAACCCAGGCCCGAACACTGAAGCTTTCTTT CASSFNPGPNTEAFF
TRBD1 TRBJ1-1 - TRBV7-2 TGTGCCAGCAGCACGACAGGGAGGAGGAACACTGAAGCTTTCTTT CASSTTGRRNTEAFF
- TRBJ2-1 - TRBV19 TGTGCCAGTAGTATCCAAGCGGGCTCCTACAATGAGCAGTTCTTC CASSIQAGSYNEQFF
TRBD1 TRBJ2-7 - TRBV19 TGTGCCAGTAGCCGAGGGGACAGATTTACGGAGCAGTACTTC CASSRGDRFTEQYF
- TRBJ2-3 - TRBV29-1 TGCAGCGTTGATGGGTTCAGGGGACCCTCAGATACGCAGTATTTT CSVDGFRGPSDTQYF
- TRBJ2-7 - TRBV3-1/TRBV3-2 TGTGCCAGCAGCTCCCACTACGAGCAGTACTTC CASSSHYEQYF
- TRBJ1-2 once TRBV15 TGTGCCACCAGCAGCGACTCAGGGGTAGCTAACTATGGCTACACCTTC CATSSDSGVANYGYTF
- TRBJ2-3 - TRBV28 TGTGCCAGCAGTTTCCTGGGCCCAAGCACAGATACGCAGTATTTT CASSFLGPSTDTQYF
TRBD1 TRBJ1-2 once TRBV24-1 TGTGCCACCAGTGATTCAAAGGGGGCCCCTACAACACAGAGGGGCTACACCTTC CATSDSKGAPTTQRGYTF
- TRBJ1-4 - TRBV4-2 TGTGCCAGCAGCCAAGAGGCTGATTCTAATGAAAAACTGTTTTTT CASSQEADSNEKLFF
TRBD1 TRBJ2-7 - TRBV6-5 TGTGCCAGCAGTCGGACAGGATCGGCGTACGAGCAGTACTTC CASSRTGSAYEQYF
TRBD1 TRBJ2-7 few TRBV5-1 TGCGCCAGCGGGACAGTCCCGAGCTCCTACGAGCAGTACTTC CASGTVPSSYEQYF
TRBD2 TRBJ2-1 - TRBV24-1 TGTGCCACCAGTGATCCGGGACTAGCGGGAGGTAGGGGTGAGCAGTTCTTC CATSDPGLAGGRGEQFF
TRBD2 TRBJ2-2 few TRBV7-2 TGTGCCAGCAGCTTATGGGAGGGCCTCGGAACCGGGGAGCTGTTTTTT CASSLWEGLGTGELFF
- TRBJ2-1 - TRBV7-3 TGTGCCAGCAGCTTGGGCGGTGGGGAGGAGCAGTTCTTC CASSLGGGEEQFF
TRBD1 TRBJ1-1 - TRBV3-1/TRBV3-2 TGTGCCAGCAGCCAGGCACAGGGGCCGAACACTGAAGCTTTCTTT CASSQAQGPNTEAFF
- TRBJ1-6 - TRBV19 TGTGCCAGTAGTACGGTCCCAGGGCAATCACCCCTCCACTTT CASSTVPGQSPLHF
TRBD1 TRBJ1-1 - TRBV19 TGTGCCAGTAGGGACAGGGGCACTGAAGCTTTCTTT CASRDRGTEAFF
- TRBJ1-1 - TRBV7-2 TGTGCCAGCAGCCCCTCGGGGACAATTAACACTGAAGCTTTCTTT CASSPSGTINTEAFF
- TRBJ2-3 - TRBV2 TGTGCCAGCAGCGTTCAGGGGACAGATACGCAGTATTTT CASSVQGTDTQYF
TRBD1 TRBJ1-1 once TRBV29-1 TGCAGCGCCATGGACAGGACAGGTGAAGCTTTCTTT CSAMDRTGEAFF
- TRBJ2-3 - TRBV30 TGTGCCTGGAGCAGAGATACGCAGTATTTT CAWSRDTQYF
TRBD2 TRBJ2-1 few TRBV10-1 TGCGCCAGCATAAGGACTTGTCCGGGGGGGCTATCGGATGAGCAGTTCTTC CASIRTCPGGLSDEQFF
- TRBJ1-5 - TRBV5-6 TGTGCCAGCAGCTTGATGAGGCGCGGGGGCAATCAGCCCCAGCATTTT CASSLMRRGGNQPQHF
TRBD2 TRBJ2-3 - TRBV19 TGTGCCAGTAGTATAGTAAGCGGGACTACAGATACGCAGTATTTT CASSIVSGTTDTQYF
- TRBJ2-7 - TRBV23-1 TGCGCCAGCAGTCAGCGGGCAGGCCGTAACTACGAGCAGTACTTC CASSQRAGRNYEQYF
- TRBJ2-3 - TRBV7-6 TGTGCCAGCAGCCCTAATATCGATACGCAGTATTTT CASSPNIDTQYF
- TRBJ1-1 - TRBV7-9 TGTGCCAGCAGAGGTACGGGTTCGGACACTGAAGCTTTCTTT CASRGTGSDTEAFF
TRBD1 TRBJ2-7 few TRBV9 TGTGCCAGCAGCGTAGCTGGGACAGCTCCCCACGAGCAGTACTTC CASSVAGTAPHEQYF
TRBD1 TRBJ1-6 once TRBV25-1 TGTGCCAGCAGCGCAGGACAGGGTGTTAATTCACCCCTCCACTTT CASSAGQGVNSPLHF
- TRBJ1-2 - TRBV19 TGTGCCAGTAGCGCCCCAGGGGATCGAGGCTACACCTTC CASSAPGDRGYTF